Presented here are 21 T cell receptor beta chains from one specimen sequenced in a study of control samples from healthy donors and cancer patients. Measured with immunoSEQ multiplex PCR; TCRdb has only the in-frame clones, and not every one. Here the sample spans about 110,000 clones, approximately 84% being singletons. Material for sequencing was blood. The receptors were sampled from a man between 18 and 35 years old in good health.

The chain uses TRBV9 and TRBJ2-5; 8 bases agree with TRBD2. With V trimmed by 0 bases and J by 1 base, 2 bases remained unmatched. CDR1 and CDR2 from the germline V gene are SGDLS and YYNGEE. This CDR3 has 15 residues. CDR3 bases: TGTGCCAGCAGCGTAGCGGGGGGGATCCAAGAGACCCAGTACTTC. As protein: CASSVAGGIQETQYF.

The chain combines TRBV24-1 with TRBJ1-6; D ambiguous. This CDR3 has 13 residues. Germline V gene sequence: CDR1 KGHDR, CDR2 SFDVKD. V lost 9 bases and J 7 bases, leaving 12 bases between the germline ends. The CDR3 DNA reads as TGTGCCACCCCTGAGGTGGGAAATTCACCCCTCCACTTT. Protein sequence: CATPEVGNSPLHF.

The genes are TRBV12-3 or TRBV12-4 and TRBJ2-5; D not resolved. Trimming took 3 bases from V and 5 from J, leaving 4 bases between them. The CDR3 contains 11 residues. The CDR3 spells CASSLEETQYF. The CDR3 DNA sequence: TGTGCCAGCAGTTTGGAGGAGACCCAGTACTTC.

The chain carries TRBV5-6 and TRBJ2-4; D unclear. V dropped 1 base and J dropped 1 base, with 9 bases sitting between them. The CDR3 spans 15 residues. Germline V gene data show CDR1 as SGHDT and CDR2 as YYEEEE. In DNA, the CDR3 is TGTGCCAGCAGCTTGTGGGAATTGGCCAAAAACATTCAGTACTTC. It encodes CASSLWELAKNIQYF.

This clone was seen just once. The V and J genes are TRBV10-1 and TRBJ1-1; 9 bases match TRBD1. The CDR3 length is 18 residues. Germline V lookup: CDR1 WNHNN, CDR2 SYGVQD (reference sequence). V gave up 7 bases and J gave up 1 base; unmatched junction bases: 16. CDR3 loop: CASNLRGDREVTNTEAFF. In DNA, the CDR3 is TGCGCCAGCAACCTGAGAGGGGACAGGGAGGTTACGAACACTGAAGCTTTCTTT.

This chain uses TRBV24-1 with TRBJ2-5; 9 nucleotides line up with TRBD1. The CDR3 sequence is 17 residues long. The V segment lost 1 base and the J segment 5 bases; nucleotides outside the gene matches: 10. Germline CDR1 and CDR2: KGHDR and SFDVKD. CDR3: CATSDFGTGRDRETQYF. The CDR3 nucleotides read TGTGCCACCAGTGATTTCGGGACAGGGAGGGATCGGGAGACCCAGTACTTC.

The V gene is TRBV29-1, the J gene TRBJ2-7, with D possibly TRBD1 on 5 matching bases. V lost 4 bases and J 2 bases, leaving 9 bases between the germline ends. The CDR3 consists of 12 residues. Germline loops: CDR1 SQVTM, CDR2 ANQGSEA. CDR3 bases: TGCAGCGTTGTTCAGGGAACCTACGAGCAGTACTTC. Protein: CSVVQGTYEQYF.

The V and J genes are TRBV4-2 and TRBJ2-1; TRBD2 matches at 12 bases. Germline V gene lookup returns CDR1 LGHNA and CDR2 YNFKEQ. V shed 0 bases, J shed 8 bases, and the junction held 2 bases outside the gene matches. This CDR3 has 15 residues. DNA of the CDR3: TGTGCCAGCAGCCAAGAACTAGCGGGGGGCGATGAGCAGTTCTTC. Residues: CASSQELAGGDEQFF.

This chain uses TRBV27 with TRBJ1-2, with D tentatively TRBD1 (5 bases). V shed 3 bases and J shed 7 bases, with 12 bases lying between them. Germline V lookup: CDR1 MNHEY, CDR2 SMNVEV (reference sequence). The CDR3 extends over 13 amino acids. CDR3 amino acids: CASSLGGQPGYTF. CDR3 bases: TGTGCCAGCAGTTTGGGGGGTCAACCTGGCTACACCTTC.

This clone has only a few counts. The rearrangement links TRBV5-4 to TRBJ1-1; maybe TRBD1 (6 bases). Germline-derived CDR1 and CDR2 are SGHNT and YYREEE (reference sequence). CDR3 size: 14 residues. Trimming removed 5 bases from V and 2 bases from J, with 13 bases in between. Here the CDR3 DNA reads TGTGCCAGCAGTTTACAGGGAGGCAACACTGAAGCTTTCTTT. It translates to CASSLQGGNTEAFF.

The chain recombines TRBV4-1 with TRBJ1-6; D gene ambiguous. The CDR3 extends over 16 amino acids. V was cut by 4 bases and J by 0 bases, with 10 bases left in between. The germline gives CDR1 MGHRA, CDR2 YSYEKL. CDR3 amino acids: CASSLEQSSYNSPLHF. The CDR3 bases are TGCGCCAGCAGCCTCGAACAGAGCTCCTATAATTCACCCCTCCACTTT.

This chain uses TRBV28 with TRBJ1-6; the D gene is possibly TRBD1 (6 bases). V shed 4 bases and J shed 9 bases, with 16 bases lying between them. The CDR3 contains 15 residues. Germline assignment: CDR1 MDHEN and CDR2 SYDVKM. CDR3 protein: CASSSRTASASPLHF. The CDR3 bases are TGTGCCAGCAGTTCACGGACAGCTTCTGCTTCACCCCTCCACTTT.

V is TRBV2 and J is TRBJ2-5; possibly TRBD1 for D (5 bases). The V gene lost 3 bases and the J gene lost 2 bases, with 19 bases spanning the gap. The CDR3 totals 17 residues. CDR1 SNHLY and CDR2 FYNNEI come from the germline V gene. This CDR3 reads CASSEGYIGAPQETQYF. The CDR3, as DNA: TGTGCCAGCAGTGAGGGGTATATAGGGGCCCCGCAAGAGACCCAGTACTTC. The complete variable domain, with remaining parts taken from reference TRBV2 and TRBJ2-5, reads EPEVTQTPSHQVTQMGQEVILRCVPISNHLYFYWYRQILGQKVEFLVSFYNNEISEKSEIFDDQFSVERPDGSNFTLKIRSTKLEDSAMYFCASSEGYIGAPQETQYFGPGTRLLVL.

The chain employs TRBV6-5 and TRBJ2-2; TRBD2 is a possible D gene (6 bases). The CDR3 contains 14 residues. The V and J ends lost 5 bases and 6 bases respectively, with 13 bases between them. Germline-derived CDR1 and CDR2 are MNHEY and SVGAGI. CDR3 bases: TGTGCCAGCAGTCCTCGGACTACTCCCGGGGAGCTGTTTTTT. It codes for CASSPRTTPGELFF.

The V call is TRBV3-1 (or the pseudogene TRBV3-2), the J call TRBJ2-2; possible D gene TRBD1, 5 bases. CDR3 length: 15 amino acids. The germline V gene has CDR1 LGHDT and CDR2 YNNKEL (reference sequence). V was pared by 0 bases and J by 7 bases, with 12 bases between. CDR3 in amino acids: CASSQDIVQVGELFF. The CDR3 DNA reads TGTGCCAGCAGCCAAGATATAGTACAGGTCGGGGAGCTGTTTTTT.

V and J are TRBV6-4 and TRBJ2-1; 13 bases match TRBD2. With 5 bases clipped from V and 6 bases from J, the junction kept 10 bases outside the gene matches. CDR3 length equals 17 residues. Germline loops: CDR1 MRHNA, CDR2 SNTAGT. The CDR3 DNA is TGTGCCAGCAGTCCTCGGACTAGCGGGGGAAAGGGCAATGAGCAGTTCTTC. It is translated as CASSPRTSGGKGNEQFF.

This chain uses TRBV7-2 with TRBJ1-5; TRBD1 aligns across 9 bases. CDR1 SGHTA and CDR2 FQGNSA come from the germline V gene. This CDR3 region has 13 residues. The ends lost 6 bases at V and 7 bases at J; junction bases unmatched: 4. The CDR3: CASRKTGGQPQHF. CDR3 nucleotide sequence: TGTGCCAGCAGGAAAACAGGGGGCCAGCCCCAGCATTTT.

This clone has a handful of counts. V gene TRBV11-3 combines with J gene TRBJ2-3, with D maybe TRBD2 (6 bases). The CDR3 contains 16 residues. V was pared by 0 bases and J by 5 bases, with 15 bases between. Germline assignment: CDR1 SGHNT and CDR2 YENEEA. The CDR3 is CASSLEGGGAEDTQYF. Here the CDR3 DNA reads TGTGCCAGCAGCTTAGAAGGCGGCGGGGCGGAAGATACGCAGTATTTT.

The rearrangement uses TRBV10-3 and TRBJ1-2, with D possibly TRBD1 on 6 matching bases. The germline V gene has CDR1 ENHRY and CDR2 SYGVKD. The CDR3 has 15 residues. Deletions cut 6 bases from V and 3 bases from J, with 17 bases between. The CDR3 loop is CAISPNVRGDYGYTF. Here the CDR3 DNA reads TGTGCCATCAGCCCTAATGTGAGGGGGGACTATGGCTACACCTTC.

The chain employs TRBV6-4 and TRBJ1-1; 7 nucleotides match TRBD1. Trimming removed 0 bases from V and 10 bases from J; junction bases left unmatched: 2. The CDR3 runs 12 residues. The V gene's germline CDR1 is MRHNA and CDR2 SNTAGT. The CDR3 region has the DNA TGTGCCAGCAGTGACTCAGGGGGCCGAGCTTTCTTT. Its protein is CASSDSGGRAFF.

The chain couples TRBV14 to TRBJ1-4; D is uncertain. Trimming shortened V by 1 base and J by 4 bases, and 13 bases separated the two germline ends. The V gene's germline CDR1 is SGHDN and CDR2 FVKESK. The CDR3 has 16 amino acids. Here the CDR3 reads CASSQATGLFNEKLFF. In DNA form, the CDR3 reads TGTGCCAGCAGCCAAGCGACGGGCTTATTTAATGAAAAACTGTTTTTT.